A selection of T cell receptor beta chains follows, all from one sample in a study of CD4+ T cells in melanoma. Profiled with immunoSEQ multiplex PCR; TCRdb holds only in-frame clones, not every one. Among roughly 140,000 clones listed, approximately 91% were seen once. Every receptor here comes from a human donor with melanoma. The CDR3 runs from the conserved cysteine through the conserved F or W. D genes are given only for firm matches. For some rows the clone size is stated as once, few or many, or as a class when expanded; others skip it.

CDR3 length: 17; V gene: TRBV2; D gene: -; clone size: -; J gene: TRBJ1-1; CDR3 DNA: TGTGCCAGCACCGGTCGGGCAGGTCGTCTTTTAAGCACTGAAGCTTTCTTT; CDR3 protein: CASTGRAGRLLSTEAFF
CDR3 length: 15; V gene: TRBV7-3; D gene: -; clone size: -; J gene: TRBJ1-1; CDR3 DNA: TGTGCCAGCAGCTTAATGGGCAATGGGAACACTGAAGCTTTCTTT; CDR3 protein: CASSLMGNGNTEAFF
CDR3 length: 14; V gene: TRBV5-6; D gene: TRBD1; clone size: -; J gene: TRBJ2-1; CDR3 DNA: TGTGCCAGCAGCCTCGTCCGACAGGGGGAAAAGCAGTTCTTC; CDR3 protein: CASSLVRQGEKQFF
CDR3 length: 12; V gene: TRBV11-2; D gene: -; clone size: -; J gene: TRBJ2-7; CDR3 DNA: TGTGCCAGCAGCTTGACTCATTACGAGCAGTACTTC; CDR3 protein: CASSLTHYEQYF
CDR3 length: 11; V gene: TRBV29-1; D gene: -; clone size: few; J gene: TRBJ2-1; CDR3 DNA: TGCAGCGTTAAATATAATTTTGAGCAGTTCTTC; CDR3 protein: CSVKYNFEQFF
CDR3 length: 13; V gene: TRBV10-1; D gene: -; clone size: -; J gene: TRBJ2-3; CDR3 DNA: TGCGCCAGCAGCCAGGTGGGTGCGGCGGGGCAGTATTTT; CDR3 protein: CASSQVGAAGQYF
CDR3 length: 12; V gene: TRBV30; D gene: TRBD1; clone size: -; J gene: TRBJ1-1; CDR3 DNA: TGTGCCTGGAGTCCCACAGGGGCTGAAGCTTTCTTT; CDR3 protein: CAWSPTGAEAFF
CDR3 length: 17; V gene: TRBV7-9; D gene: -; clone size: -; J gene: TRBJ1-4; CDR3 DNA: TGTGCCAGCAGCTCCAACCTTATACAGGAACGAAATGAAAAACTGTTTTTT; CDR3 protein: CASSSNLIQERNEKLFF
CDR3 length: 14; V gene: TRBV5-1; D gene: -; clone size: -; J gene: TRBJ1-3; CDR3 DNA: TGCGCCAGCAGCTCACAGGGAACTGGAAACACCATATATTTT; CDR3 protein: CASSSQGTGNTIYF
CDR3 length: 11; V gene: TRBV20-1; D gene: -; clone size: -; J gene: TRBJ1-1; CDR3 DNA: TGCAGTGCAGCCCCCGGCTCTGAAGCTTTCTTT; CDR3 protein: CSAAPGSEAFF
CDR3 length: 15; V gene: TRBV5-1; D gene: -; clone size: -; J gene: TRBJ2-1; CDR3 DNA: TGCGCCAGCAGCTTCGGGCAGGGAGCAATCAATGAGCAGTTCTTC; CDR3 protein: CASSFGQGAINEQFF
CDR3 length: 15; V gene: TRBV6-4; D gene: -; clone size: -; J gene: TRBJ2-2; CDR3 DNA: TGTGCCAGCAGTGCTACGACATTGGGCACCGAGGAGCTGTTTTTT; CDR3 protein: CASSATTLGTEELFF
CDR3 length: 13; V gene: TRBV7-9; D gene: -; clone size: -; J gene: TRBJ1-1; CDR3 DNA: TGTGCCAGCAGCTTAGCTAATGGCGGTGAAGCTTTCTTT; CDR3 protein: CASSLANGGEAFF
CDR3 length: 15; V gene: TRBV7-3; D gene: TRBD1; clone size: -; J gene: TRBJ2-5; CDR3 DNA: TGTGCCAGCAGCCCATCCAGGGGGAATCAAGAGACCCAGTACTTC; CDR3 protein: CASSPSRGNQETQYF
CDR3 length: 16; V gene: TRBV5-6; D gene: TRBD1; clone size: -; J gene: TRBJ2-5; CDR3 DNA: TGTGCCAGCAGCTTGGCTTTGGGACAGGGCCAAGAGACCCAGTACTTC; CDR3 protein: CASSLALGQGQETQYF
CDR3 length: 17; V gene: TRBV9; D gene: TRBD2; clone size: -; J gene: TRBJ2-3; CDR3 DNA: TGTGCCAGCAGCGTAAAGCAACGGGGGGGCCTCGCAGATACGCAGTATTTT; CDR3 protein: CASSVKQRGGLADTQYF
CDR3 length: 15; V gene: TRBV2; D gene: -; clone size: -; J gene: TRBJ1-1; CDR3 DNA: TGTGCCAGCAGTTTCGTGGGGCAGGTGAACACTGAAGCTTTCTTT; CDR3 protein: CASSFVGQVNTEAFF
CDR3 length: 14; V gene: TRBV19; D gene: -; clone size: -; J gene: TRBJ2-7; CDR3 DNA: TGTGCCAGTAGTACACGGACAGAGTACTACGAGCAGTACTTC; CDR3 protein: CASSTRTEYYEQYF
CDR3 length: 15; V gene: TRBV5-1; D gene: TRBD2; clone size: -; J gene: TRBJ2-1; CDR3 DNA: TGCGCCAGCAGCTTGGCCGGGACTAGCGGCAATGAGCAGTTCTTC; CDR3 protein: CASSLAGTSGNEQFF
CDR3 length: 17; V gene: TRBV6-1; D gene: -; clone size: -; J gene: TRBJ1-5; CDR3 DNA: TGTGCCAGCAGTGATGAGGGACGGGGTTTTAGCAATCAGCCCCAGCATTTT; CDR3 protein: CASSDEGRGFSNQPQHF
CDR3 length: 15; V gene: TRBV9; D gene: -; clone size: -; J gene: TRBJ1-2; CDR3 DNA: TGTGCCAGCAGCGTAGGAGGGGCGGGTAACTATGGCTACACCTTC; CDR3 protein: CASSVGGAGNYGYTF
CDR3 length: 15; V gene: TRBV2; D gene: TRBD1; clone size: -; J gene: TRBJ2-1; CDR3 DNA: TGTGCCAGCAGTTTGACAGGGGGAGGGTACAATGAGCAGTTCTTC; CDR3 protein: CASSLTGGGYNEQFF
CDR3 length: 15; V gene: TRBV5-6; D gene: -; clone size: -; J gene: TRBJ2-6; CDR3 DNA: TGTGCCAGCAGCCAAGCCAGGGCTGGGGCCAACGTCCTGACTTTC; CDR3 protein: CASSQARAGANVLTF